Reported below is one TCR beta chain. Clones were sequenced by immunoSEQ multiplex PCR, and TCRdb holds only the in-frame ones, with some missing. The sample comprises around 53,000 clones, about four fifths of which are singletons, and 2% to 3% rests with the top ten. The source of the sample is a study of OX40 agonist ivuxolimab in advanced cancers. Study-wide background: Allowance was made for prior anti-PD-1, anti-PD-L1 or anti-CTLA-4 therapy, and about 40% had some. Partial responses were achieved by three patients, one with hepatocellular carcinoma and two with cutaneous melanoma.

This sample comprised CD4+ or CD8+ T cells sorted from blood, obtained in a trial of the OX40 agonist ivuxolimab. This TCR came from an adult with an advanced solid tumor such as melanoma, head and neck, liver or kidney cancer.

CDR3 nucleotides: TGCAGCGTAACAGGGGACTATGGCTACACCTTC. This encodes CSVTGDYGYTF. V usage is TRBV29-1 and J usage is TRBJ1-2, with 7 nucleotides matching TRBD1. Trimming cost V 6 bases and J 3 bases; bases outside gene matches: 1. This CDR3 has 11 amino acids. Germline loops: CDR1 SQVTM, CDR2 ANQGSEA. Together with reference TRBV29-1 and TRBJ1-2, the CDR3 gives the full variable domain: SAVISQKPSRDICQRGTSLTIQCQVDSQVTMMFWYRQQPGQSLTLIATANQGSEATYESGFVIDKFPISRPNLTFSTLTVSNMSPEDSSIYLCSVTGDYGYTFGSGTRLTVV.